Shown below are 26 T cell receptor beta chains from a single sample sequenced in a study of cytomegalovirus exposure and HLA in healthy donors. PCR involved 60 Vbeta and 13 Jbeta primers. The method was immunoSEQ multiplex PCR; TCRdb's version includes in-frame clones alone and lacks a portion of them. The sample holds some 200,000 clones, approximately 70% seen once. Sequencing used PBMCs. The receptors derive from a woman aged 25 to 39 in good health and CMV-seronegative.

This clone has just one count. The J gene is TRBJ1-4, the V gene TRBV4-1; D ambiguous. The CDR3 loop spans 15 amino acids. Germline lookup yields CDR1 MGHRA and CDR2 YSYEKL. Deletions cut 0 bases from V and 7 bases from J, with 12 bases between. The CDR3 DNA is TGCGCCAGCAGCCAAGAACAGCGGTCAGCTGAAAAACTGTTTTTT. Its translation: CASSQEQRSAEKLFF.

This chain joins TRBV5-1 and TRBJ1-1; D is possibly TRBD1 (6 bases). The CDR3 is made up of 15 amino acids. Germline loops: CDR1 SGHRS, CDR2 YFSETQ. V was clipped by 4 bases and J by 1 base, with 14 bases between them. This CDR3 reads CASSPAVRGNTEAFF. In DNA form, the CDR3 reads TGCGCCAGCAGCCCGGCGGTCAGGGGGAACACTGAAGCTTTCTTT.

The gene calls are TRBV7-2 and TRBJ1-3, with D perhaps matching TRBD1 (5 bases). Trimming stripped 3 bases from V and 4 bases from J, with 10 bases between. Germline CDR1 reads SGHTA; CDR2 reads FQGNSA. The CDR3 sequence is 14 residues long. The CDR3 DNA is TGTGCCAGCAGCTTTGGGGGGGACGGAAACACCATATATTTT. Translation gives CASSFGGDGNTIYF.

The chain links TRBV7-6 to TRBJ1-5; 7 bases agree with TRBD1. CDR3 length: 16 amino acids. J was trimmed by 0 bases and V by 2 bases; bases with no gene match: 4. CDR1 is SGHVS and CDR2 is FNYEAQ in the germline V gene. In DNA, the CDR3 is TGTGCCAGCAGCTTAACCGGACAGGTTAGCAATCAGCCCCAGCATTTT. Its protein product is CASSLTGQVSNQPQHF.

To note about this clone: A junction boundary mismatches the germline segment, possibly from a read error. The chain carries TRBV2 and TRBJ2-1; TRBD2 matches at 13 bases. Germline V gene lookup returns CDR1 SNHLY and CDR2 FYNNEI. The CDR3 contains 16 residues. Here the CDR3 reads CASSEGLAGARNEQFF. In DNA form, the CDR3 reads TGTGCCAGCAGCGAAGGACTAGCGGGGGCACGTAATGAGCAGTTCTTC.

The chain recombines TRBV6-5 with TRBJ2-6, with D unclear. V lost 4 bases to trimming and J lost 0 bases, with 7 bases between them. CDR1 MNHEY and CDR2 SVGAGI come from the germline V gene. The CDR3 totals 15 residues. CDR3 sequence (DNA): TGTGCCAGCAGTTCCTTCCTCTCTGGGGCCAACGTCCTGACTTTC. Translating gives CASSSFLSGANVLTF.

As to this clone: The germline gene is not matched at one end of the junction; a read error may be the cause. Here the CDR3 reads CASGRTGREQHF. For the CDR3, the DNA is TGTGCTAGTGGCCGGACAGGGAGGGAGCAGCACTTC. J is TRBJ2-7 and V is TRBV12-5; possibly TRBD1 for D (8 bases). Per germline, CDR1 LGHNT and CDR2 FRNRAP. The CDR3 is 12 amino acids.

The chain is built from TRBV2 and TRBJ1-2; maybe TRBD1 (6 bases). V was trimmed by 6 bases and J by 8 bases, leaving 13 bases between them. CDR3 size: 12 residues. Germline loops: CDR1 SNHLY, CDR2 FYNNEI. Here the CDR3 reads CASSTTGTGYTF. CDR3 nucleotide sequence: TGTGCCAGCAGCACAACAGGGACGGGCTACACCTTC.

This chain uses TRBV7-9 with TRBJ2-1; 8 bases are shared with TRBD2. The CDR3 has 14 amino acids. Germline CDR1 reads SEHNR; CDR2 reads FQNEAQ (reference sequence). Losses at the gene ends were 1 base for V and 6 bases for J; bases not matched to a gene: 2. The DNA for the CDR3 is TGTGCCAGCAGCTTAGGACTAGCGAGCAATGAGCAGTTCTTC. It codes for CASSLGLASNEQFF.

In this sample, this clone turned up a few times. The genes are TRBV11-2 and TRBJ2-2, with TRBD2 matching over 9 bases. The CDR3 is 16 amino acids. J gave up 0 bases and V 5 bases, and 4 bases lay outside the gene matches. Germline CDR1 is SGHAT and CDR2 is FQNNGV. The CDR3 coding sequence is TGTGCCAGCAGCATACTAGCGGGCACGAACACCGGGGAGCTGTTTTTT. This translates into CASSILAGTNTGELFF. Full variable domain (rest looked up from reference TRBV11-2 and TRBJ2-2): EAGVAQSPRYKIIEKRQSVAFWCNPISGHATLYWYQQILGQGPKLLIQFQNNGVVDDSQLPKDRFSAERLKGVDSTLKIQPAKLEDSAVYLCASSILAGTNTGELFFGEGSRLTVL.

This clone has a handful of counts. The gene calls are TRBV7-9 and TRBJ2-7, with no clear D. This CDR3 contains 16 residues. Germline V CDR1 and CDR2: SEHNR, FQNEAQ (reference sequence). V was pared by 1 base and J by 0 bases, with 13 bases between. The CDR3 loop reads CASSLGRASSSYEQYF. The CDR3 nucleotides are TGTGCCAGCAGCTTAGGTAGAGCATCGAGCTCCTACGAGCAGTACTTC.

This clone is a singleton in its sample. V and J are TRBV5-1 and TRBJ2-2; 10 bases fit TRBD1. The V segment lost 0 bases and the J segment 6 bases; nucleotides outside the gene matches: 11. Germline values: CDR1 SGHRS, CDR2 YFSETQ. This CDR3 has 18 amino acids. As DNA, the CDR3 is TGCGCCAGCAGCTTGGGCCGGGACAGGGGAAGAGGGTCCGGGGAGCTGTTTTTT. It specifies CASSLGRDRGRGSGELFF.

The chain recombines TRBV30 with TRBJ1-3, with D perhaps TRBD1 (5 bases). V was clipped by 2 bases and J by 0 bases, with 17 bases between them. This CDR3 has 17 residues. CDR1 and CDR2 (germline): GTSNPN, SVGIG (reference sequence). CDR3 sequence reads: CAWSPVGGALSGNTIYF. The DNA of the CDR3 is TGTGCCTGGAGTCCCGTAGGAGGGGCCCTCTCTGGAAACACCATATATTTT.

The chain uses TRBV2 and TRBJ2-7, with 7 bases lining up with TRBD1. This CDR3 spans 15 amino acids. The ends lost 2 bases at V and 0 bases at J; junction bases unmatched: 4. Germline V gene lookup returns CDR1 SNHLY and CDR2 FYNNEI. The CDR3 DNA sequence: TGTGCCAGCAGTGAACAGGGGGAGAGCTCCTACGAGCAGTACTTC. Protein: CASSEQGESSYEQYF.

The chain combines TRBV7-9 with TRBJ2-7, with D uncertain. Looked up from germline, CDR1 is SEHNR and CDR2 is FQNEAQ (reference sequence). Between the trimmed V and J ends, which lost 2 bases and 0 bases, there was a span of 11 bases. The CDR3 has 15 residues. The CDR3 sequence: CASSLNPLSSYEQYF. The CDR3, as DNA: TGTGCCAGCAGCTTAAACCCCCTAAGCTCCTACGAGCAGTACTTC.

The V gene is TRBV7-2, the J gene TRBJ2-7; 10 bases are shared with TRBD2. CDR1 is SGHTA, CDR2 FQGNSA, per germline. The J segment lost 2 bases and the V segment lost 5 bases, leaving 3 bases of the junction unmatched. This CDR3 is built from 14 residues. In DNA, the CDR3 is TGTGCCAGCAGCCAGAGCGGGAGGGCCTACGAGCAGTACTTC. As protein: CASSQSGRAYEQYF.

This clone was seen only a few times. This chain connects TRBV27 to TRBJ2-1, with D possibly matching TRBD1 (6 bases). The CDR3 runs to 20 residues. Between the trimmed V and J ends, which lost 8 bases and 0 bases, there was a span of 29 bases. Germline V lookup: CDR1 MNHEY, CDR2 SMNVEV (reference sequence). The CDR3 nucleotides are TGTGCCAGCCACCCCGGACACGGGCAGGGGCGGCCTGGCTCCTACAATGAGCAGTTCTTC. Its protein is CASHPGHGQGRPGSYNEQFF.

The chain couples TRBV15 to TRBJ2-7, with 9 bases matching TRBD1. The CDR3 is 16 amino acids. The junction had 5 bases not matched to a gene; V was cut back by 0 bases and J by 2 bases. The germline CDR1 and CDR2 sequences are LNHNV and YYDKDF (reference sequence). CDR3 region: CATSRDRDRDTYEQYF. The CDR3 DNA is TGTGCCACCAGCAGAGATCGGGACAGGGATACCTACGAGCAGTACTTC. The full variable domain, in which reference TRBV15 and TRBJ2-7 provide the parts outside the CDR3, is DAMVIQNPRYQVTQFGKPVTLSCSQTLNHNVMYWYQQKSSQAPKLLFHYYDKDFNNEADTPDNFQSRRPNTSFCFLDIRSPGLGDTAMYLCATSRDRDRDTYEQYFGPGTRLTVT.

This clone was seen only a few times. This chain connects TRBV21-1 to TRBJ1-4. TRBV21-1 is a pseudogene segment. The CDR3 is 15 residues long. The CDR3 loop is CASSKAQGGNEKLFF. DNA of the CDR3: TGTGCCAGCAGCAAGGCTCAAGGAGGTAATGAAAAACTGTTTTTT.

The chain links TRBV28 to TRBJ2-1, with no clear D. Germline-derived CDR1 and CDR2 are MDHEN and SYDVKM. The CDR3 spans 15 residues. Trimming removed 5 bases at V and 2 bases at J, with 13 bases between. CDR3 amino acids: CASSPPSYAYNEQFF. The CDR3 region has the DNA TGTGCCAGCAGTCCGCCCAGTTATGCCTACAATGAGCAGTTCTTC.

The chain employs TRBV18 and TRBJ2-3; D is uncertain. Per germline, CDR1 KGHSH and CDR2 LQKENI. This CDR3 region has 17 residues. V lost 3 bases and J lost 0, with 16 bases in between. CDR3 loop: CASSPSLVVRSTDTQYF. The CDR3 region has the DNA TGTGCCAGCTCACCGAGTCTAGTCGTCCGCAGCACAGATACGCAGTATTTT.

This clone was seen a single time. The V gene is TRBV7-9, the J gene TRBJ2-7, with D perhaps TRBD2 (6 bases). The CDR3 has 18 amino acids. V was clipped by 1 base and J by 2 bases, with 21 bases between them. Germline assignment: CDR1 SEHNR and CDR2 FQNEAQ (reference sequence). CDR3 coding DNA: TGTGCCAGCAGCTTAGTCTTTGGGGGGAGCAGCGTCGCCTACGAGCAGTACTTC. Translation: CASSLVFGGSSVAYEQYF.

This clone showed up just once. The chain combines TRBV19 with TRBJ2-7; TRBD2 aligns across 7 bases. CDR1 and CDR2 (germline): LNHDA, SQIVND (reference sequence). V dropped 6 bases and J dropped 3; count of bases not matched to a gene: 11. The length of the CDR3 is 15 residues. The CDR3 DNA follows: TGTGCCAGTAGGGCCGCTAGCGGAGGCCTCTACGAGCAGTACTTC. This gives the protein CASRAASGGLYEQYF.

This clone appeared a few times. CDR3 region: CASSLEGTGPNTEAFF. The DNA for the CDR3 is TGTGCCAGCAGCTTGGAGGGGACAGGCCCTAACACTGAAGCTTTCTTT. The gene calls are TRBV5-8 and TRBJ1-1, with 8 bases aligning to TRBD1. This CDR3 region has 16 residues. The V segment lost 0 bases and the J segment 2 bases; nucleotides outside the gene matches: 6. The germline CDR1 and CDR2 sequences are SGHTS and YDEGEE.

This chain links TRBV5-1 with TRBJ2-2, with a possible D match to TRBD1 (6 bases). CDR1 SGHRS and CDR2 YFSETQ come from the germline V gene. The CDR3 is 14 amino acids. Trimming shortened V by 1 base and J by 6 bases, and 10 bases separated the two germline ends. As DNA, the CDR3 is TGCGCCAGCAGCTTGACAGGGTTCGCCGGGGAGCTGTTTTTT. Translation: CASSLTGFAGELFF. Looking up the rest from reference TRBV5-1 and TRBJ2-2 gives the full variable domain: KAGVTQTPRYLIKTRGQQVTLSCSPISGHRSVSWYQQTPGQGLQFLFEYFSETQRNKGNFPGRFSGRQFSNSRSEMNVSTLELGDSALYLCASSLTGFAGELFFGEGSRLTVL.

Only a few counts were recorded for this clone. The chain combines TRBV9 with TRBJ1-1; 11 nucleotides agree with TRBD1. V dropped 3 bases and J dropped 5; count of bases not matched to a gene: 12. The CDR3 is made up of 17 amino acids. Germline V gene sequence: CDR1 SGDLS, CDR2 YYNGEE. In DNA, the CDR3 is TGTGCCAGCAGCGATGCACCTTCCGGGACAGGGGGGACTGAAGCTTTCTTT. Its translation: CASSDAPSGTGGTEAFF.